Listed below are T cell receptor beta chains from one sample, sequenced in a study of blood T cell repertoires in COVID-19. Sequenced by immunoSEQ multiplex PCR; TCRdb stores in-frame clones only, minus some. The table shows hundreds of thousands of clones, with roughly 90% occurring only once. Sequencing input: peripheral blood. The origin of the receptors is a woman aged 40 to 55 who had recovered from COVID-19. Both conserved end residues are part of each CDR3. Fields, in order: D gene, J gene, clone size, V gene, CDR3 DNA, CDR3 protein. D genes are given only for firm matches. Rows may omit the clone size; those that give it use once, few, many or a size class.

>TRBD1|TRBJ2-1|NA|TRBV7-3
TGTGCCAGCAGCTTGCTAGGGGGCCCCTACAATGAGCAGTTCTTC
CASSLLGGPYNEQFF
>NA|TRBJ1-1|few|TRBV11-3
TGTGCCAGCAGCTCTGGGGACATGAACACTGAAGCTTTCTTT
CASSSGDMNTEAFF
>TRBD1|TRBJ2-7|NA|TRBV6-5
TGTGCCAGCCTTGGGGACAGCCCCTACGAGCAGTACTTC
CASLGDSPYEQYF
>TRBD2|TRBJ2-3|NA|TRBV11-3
TGTGCCAGCAGCCGAGGGGCTAGCGGGCTTTCAGCCACAGATACGCAGTATTTT
CASSRGASGLSATDTQYF
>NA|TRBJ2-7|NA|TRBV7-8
TGTGCCAGCAGCTTGGACTATTCCTACGAGCAGTACTTC
CASSLDYSYEQYF
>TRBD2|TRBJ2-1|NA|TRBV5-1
TGCGCCAGCAGCTCCTCCGGGACTAGCGGGTGGAGCTCCTACAATGAGCAGTTCTTC
CASSSSGTSGWSSYNEQFF
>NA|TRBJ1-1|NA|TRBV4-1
TGCGCCAGCAGCCAAGAGGGGCCGTTACCTCCGCTTTGGGCTTTCTTT
CASSQEGPLPPLWAFF
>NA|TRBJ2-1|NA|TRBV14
TGTGCCAGCAGCCCCGACAGAAGGTTGGGTGAGCAGTTCTTC
CASSPDRRLGEQFF
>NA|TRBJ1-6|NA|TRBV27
TGTGCCAGCAGTTTATTGCAGGGAAATAATTCACCCCTCCACTTT
CASSLLQGNNSPLHF
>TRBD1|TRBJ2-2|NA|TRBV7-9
TGTGCCAGCAGCCACTCGGCAGGGGGAGACACCGGGGAGCTGTTTTTT
CASSHSAGGDTGELFF
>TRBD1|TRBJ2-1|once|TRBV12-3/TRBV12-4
TGTGCCAGCAGACAGGGGGCAGCGAATGAGCAGTTCTTC
CASRQGAANEQFF
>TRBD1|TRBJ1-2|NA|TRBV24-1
TGTGCCACCAGCGGACAGGGGAGTGGCTACACCTTC
CATSGQGSGYTF
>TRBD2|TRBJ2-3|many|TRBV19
TGTGCCAGTAGTATGACTAGCGGAACCCGTAGCACAGATACGCAGTATTTT
CASSMTSGTRSTDTQYF
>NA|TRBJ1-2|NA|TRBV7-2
TGTGCCAGCAGCTTAGTCCTTACGGGGGGAGTTGGCTACACCTTC
CASSLVLTGGVGYTF
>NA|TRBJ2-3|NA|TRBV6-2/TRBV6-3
TGTGCCAGCAGTGACCCTCTAGGAATCGTCACAGATACGCAGTATTTT
CASSDPLGIVTDTQYF
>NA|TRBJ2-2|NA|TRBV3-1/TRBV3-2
TGTGCCAGCAGCCAAATAAAGGGGGGGCCCGACACCGGGGAGCTGTTTTTT
CASSQIKGGPDTGELFF
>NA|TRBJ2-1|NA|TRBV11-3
TGTGCCAGCAGCTTAAGAGGATACAATGAGCAGTTCTTC
CASSLRGYNEQFF
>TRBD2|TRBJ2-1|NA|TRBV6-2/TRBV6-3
TGTGCCAGCAGTTACTCGGATGCTAGCGGCATCTACAATGAGCAGTTCTTC
CASSYSDASGIYNEQFF
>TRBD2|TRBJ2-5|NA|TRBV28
TGTGCCAGCAGACAGCGGGGGGGGGAAAGACAAGAGACCCAGTACTTC
CASRQRGGERQETQYF
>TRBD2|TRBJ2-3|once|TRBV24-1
TGTGCCACCAGTGATCCCCCGGGGACTAGCGGGAGTGGGGCCACAGATACGCAGTATTTT
CATSDPPGTSGSGATDTQYF
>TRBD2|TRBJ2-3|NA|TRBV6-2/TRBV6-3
TGTGCCAGCAGCCCCGGGACTAGCGGGGCTACCACAGATACGCAGTATTTT
CASSPGTSGATTDTQYF
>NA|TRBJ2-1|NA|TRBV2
TGTGCCAGCAGCTGGACAGGCGGGGGGCCTTACAATGAGCAGTTCTTC
CASSWTGGGPYNEQFF
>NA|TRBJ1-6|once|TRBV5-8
TGTGCCAGCAGCTCCAGGTTTAATTCACCCCTCCACTTT
CASSSRFNSPLHF
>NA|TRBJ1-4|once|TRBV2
TGTGCCAGCAGCACCAGGGCTGCGCAGAAGGAAAAACTGTTTTTT
CASSTRAAQKEKLFF